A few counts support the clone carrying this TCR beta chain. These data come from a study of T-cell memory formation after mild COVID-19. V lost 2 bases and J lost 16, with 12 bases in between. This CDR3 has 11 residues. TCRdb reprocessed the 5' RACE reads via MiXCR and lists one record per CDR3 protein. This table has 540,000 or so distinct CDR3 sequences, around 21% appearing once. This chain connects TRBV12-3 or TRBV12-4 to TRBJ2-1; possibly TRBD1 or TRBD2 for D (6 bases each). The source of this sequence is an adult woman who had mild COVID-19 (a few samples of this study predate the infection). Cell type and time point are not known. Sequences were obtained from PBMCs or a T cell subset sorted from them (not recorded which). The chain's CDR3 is CASSLRGDCFF. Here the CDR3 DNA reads TGTGCCAGCAGTTTAAGGGGGGATTGTTTCTTC.